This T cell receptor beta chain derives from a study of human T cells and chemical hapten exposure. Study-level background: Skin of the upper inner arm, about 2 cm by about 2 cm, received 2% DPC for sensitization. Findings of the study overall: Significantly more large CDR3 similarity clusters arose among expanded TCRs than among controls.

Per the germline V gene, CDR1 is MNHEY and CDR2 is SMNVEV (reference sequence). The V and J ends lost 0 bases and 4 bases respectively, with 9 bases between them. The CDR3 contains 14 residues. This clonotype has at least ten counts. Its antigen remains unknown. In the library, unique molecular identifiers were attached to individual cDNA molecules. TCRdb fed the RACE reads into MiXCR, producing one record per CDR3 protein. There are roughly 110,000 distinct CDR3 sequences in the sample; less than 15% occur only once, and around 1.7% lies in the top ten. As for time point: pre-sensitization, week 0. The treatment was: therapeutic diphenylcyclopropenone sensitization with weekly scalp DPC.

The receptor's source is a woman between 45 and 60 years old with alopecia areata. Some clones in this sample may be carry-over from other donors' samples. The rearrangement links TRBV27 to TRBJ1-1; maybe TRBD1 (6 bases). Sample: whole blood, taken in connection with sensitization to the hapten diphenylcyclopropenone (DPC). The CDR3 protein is CASSLSQGGTEAFF. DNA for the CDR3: TGTGCCAGCAGTTTATCACAGGGAGGCACTGAAGCTTTCTTT.